This is a list of T cell receptor beta chains from one sample in a study of CXCR3-negative and CXCR3-positive naive CD8 T cells. TCRdb re-called the 5' RACE reads; one entry per CDR3 protein, DNA not given. This repertoire comprises some 140,000 distinct CDR3 sequences; its ten largest clones make up just under 0.5%. The sequenced sample was naive CXCR3+ CD8+ T cells from blood. Source of these receptors: a human donor in good health. Some clones in this sample may be carry-over from other donors' samples. Each CDR3 is given with its conserved first and last residue. Each record gives: V gene, J gene, CDR3 protein.

V: TRBV7-9; J: TRBJ2-1; CDR3: CASSLDFLEAGGLVNEQFF
V: TRBV7-8; J: TRBJ2-7; CDR3: CASSETGGSYYEQYF
V: TRBV20-1; J: TRBJ2-7; CDR3: CSARDQAGPFPREQYF
V: TRBV7-9; J: TRBJ2-7; CDR3: CASSPEPGAVYEQYF
V: TRBV2; J: TRBJ1-2; CDR3: CASSEDSYYGYTF
V: TRBV7-2; J: TRBJ2-1; CDR3: CASSLGPGPSEQFF
V: TRBV9; J: TRBJ1-5; CDR3: CASSEGRRSNQPQHF
V: TRBV7-9; J: TRBJ2-1; CDR3: CASSSAGTPFNEQFF
V: TRBV14; J: TRBJ1-5; CDR3: CASTPNPISNQPQHF
V: TRBV28; J: TRBJ2-7; CDR3: CASSFPSEQYF
V: TRBV7-6; J: TRBJ2-7; CDR3: CASSLGPGSSYEQYF
V: TRBV12-3/TRBV12-4; J: TRBJ1-2; CDR3: CASSPVRDRYGYTF
V: TRBV19; J: TRBJ2-7; CDR3: CASSIASTSATYEQYF
V: TRBV4-3; J: TRBJ2-7; CDR3: CASSQDSRGSSVWYEQYF
V: TRBV27; J: TRBJ2-1; CDR3: CASSSNRDNSYNEQFF
V: TRBV25-1; J: TRBJ1-5; CDR3: CASSEGLNQPQHF
V: TRBV4-3; J: TRBJ1-5; CDR3: CASSQDRMPGNQPQHF
V: TRBV24-1; J: TRBJ1-1; CDR3: CATARGMNTEAFF
V: TRBV6-5; J: TRBJ2-1; CDR3: CASSSGTIIYNEQFF
V: TRBV19; J: TRBJ1-1; CDR3: CASSIVGEAFF
V: TRBV12-3/TRBV12-4; J: TRBJ2-1; CDR3: CASSLSYSSYNEQFF
V: TRBV7-9; J: TRBJ1-4; CDR3: CASRVAGKLFF